Below, one T cell receptor (beta chain) is given with its context. Its antigen remains unidentified. This specimen belongs to a study of PD-1 blockade in classical Hodgkin lymphoma. Looked up from germline, CDR1 is LGHNA and CDR2 is YNFKEQ. The CDR3 extends over 16 amino acids. V lost 5 bases, J lost 0 bases, and 7 bases stayed unmatched. Study-wide results and caveats: According to reports, newly diagnosed patients had lower baseline TCR diversity than healthy donors, and relapsed/refractory patients had lower baseline TCR diversity still. It was CD4+ TCR diversity, not CD8+, that rose significantly by C4D1.

The protocol was immunoSEQ multiplex PCR, while the TCRdb copy is restricted to in-frame clones and leaves out a portion. Found here are approximately 160,000 clones, about 78% of them singletons; the top ten hold about 9.3%. Brentuximab vedotin exposure varied, and every patient relapsed after autologous stem cell transplantation. The TCR was taken from a human donor with classical Hodgkin lymphoma. The V and J genes are TRBV4-2 and TRBJ1-2, with 9 bases fitting TRBD1. This sample comprised peripheral blood mononuclear cells (PBMCs), obtained before the second cycle of nivolumab. CDR3 nucleotides: TGTGCCAGCAGCTGGGGACAGGGTAGGGCTAACTATGGCTACACCTTC. Its protein is CASSWGQGRANYGYTF.